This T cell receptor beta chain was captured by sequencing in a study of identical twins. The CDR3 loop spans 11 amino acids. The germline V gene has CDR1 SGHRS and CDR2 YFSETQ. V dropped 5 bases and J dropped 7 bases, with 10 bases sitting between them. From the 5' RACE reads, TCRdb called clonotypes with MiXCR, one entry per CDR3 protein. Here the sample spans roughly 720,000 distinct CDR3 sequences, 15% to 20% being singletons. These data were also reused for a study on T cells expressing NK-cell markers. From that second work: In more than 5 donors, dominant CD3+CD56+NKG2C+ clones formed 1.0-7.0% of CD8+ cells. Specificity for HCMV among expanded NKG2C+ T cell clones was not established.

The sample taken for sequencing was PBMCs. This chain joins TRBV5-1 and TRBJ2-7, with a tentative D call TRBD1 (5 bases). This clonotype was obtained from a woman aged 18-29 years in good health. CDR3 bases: TGCGCCAGCAGGGACACTTGGGAGCAGTACTTC. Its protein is CASRDTWEQYF.